These T cell receptor beta chains were read from a single sample in a study of T cells in localized non-small cell lung cancer. Assay used: immunoSEQ multiplex PCR; TCRdb lists only in-frame clones, some missing. The table includes 25,000 to 35,000 clones, about 89% detected once. The starting material was PBMCs, obtained before any cancer treatment. Source of these receptors: a man aged 35 to 69 with stage II lung adenocarcinoma. Both conserved end residues are trimmed from each CDR3.

J | V | CDR3
TRBJ2-5 | TRBV2 | ASSEVLRRGQY
TRBJ2-1 | TRBV21-1 | ASSKRGWFYNEQF
TRBJ2-2 | TRBV7-2 | ASSLGGANTGELF
TRBJ2-1 | TRBV6-5 | ASSTTSGREGEQF
TRBJ2-3 | TRBV7-2 | ASSLMDGSTDTQY
TRBJ1-4 | TRBV29-1 | SVETELEEKLF
TRBJ2-1 | TRBV7-3 | ASSLSVWGPSSYNEQF
TRBJ1-4 | TRBV5-5 | ASSSGSTGALTASREKLF
TRBJ1-5 | TRBV25-1 | ASSERDTFNQPQH
TRBJ1-2 | TRBV28 | ASSPWGGQGYGYT
TRBJ1-1 | TRBV5-1 | ASSGQLNTEAF
TRBJ2-3 | TRBV29-1 | SVVGSERGESSTDTQY
TRBJ1-5 | TRBV19 | ASSLGGQPQH
TRBJ2-1 | TRBV19 | ASSIVAPGEQF
TRBJ1-5 | TRBV28 | ASSWRGRGDQPQH
TRBJ2-5 | TRBV11-2 | ASSLGSDRDAQY
TRBJ1-1 | TRBV5-1 | ASSSTGSAEAF
TRBJ1-1 | TRBV19 | ASSTSVRGMNTEAF
TRBJ2-2 | TRBV15 | ATGDTGELF
TRBJ2-2 | TRBV5-1 | ASSLGQVNTGELF
TRBJ2-3 | TRBV7-9 | AGGLAGEGGTQY
TRBJ2-5 | TRBV28 | ASSETGTSDQETQY
TRBJ2-1 | TRBV7-8 | ASSPEGPLAGFSYNEQF
TRBJ2-1 | TRBV10-3 | ATLQPLAGSYNEQF
TRBJ2-5 | TRBV28 | ASSLLDPNGWETQY
TRBJ1-6 | TRBV2 | ASSESAAGGNSPLH
TRBJ2-5 | TRBV5-6 | ASSLGAGGAGETQY
TRBJ1-1 | TRBV27 | ASSLSPGSGTEAF
TRBJ1-4 | TRBV30 | AWTYRGNEKLF
TRBJ2-7 | TRBV7-2 | ASSLNHYEQY
TRBJ2-5 | TRBV7-2 | ASSLEQGQETQY
TRBJ2-7 | TRBV5-1 | ASSTQGSGNEQY
TRBJ2-3 | TRBV10-2 | ASTGGSTDTQY
TRBJ2-3 | TRBV28 | ASSENRNTQY
TRBJ2-1 | TRBV25-1 | ASSRLAEPPSYNEQF
TRBJ1-2 | TRBV28 | ASSLWSGGYT
TRBJ2-1 | TRBV6-5 | ASSRRPSGNEQF
TRBJ2-6 | TRBV25-1 | ASSGSGTVLPANVLT
TRBJ1-1 | TRBV5-1 | ASSLRTGGMNTEAF
TRBJ1-5 | TRBV7-9 | ASRATGTGPQH
TRBJ1-5 | TRBV27 | ASSFGVNSNQPQH
TRBJ1-5 | TRBV29-1 | SATRGWDQPQH
TRBJ2-7 | TRBV16 | ASSPPDRGPHEQY
TRBJ2-1 | TRBV7-9 | ASSLGGNYNEQF
TRBJ2-2 | TRBV4-2 | ASSHPRTGELF
TRBJ2-1 | TRBV9 | ASSVGSGGYNEQF
TRBJ2-7 | TRBV11-2 | ASSPRRVYEQY
TRBJ1-4 | TRBV29-1 | SVADRLGFELF
TRBJ2-3 | TRBV11-2 | ASSLVPTGRDSTDTQY
TRBJ2-1 | TRBV6-1 | ASTIYGENEQF
TRBJ2-3 | TRBV27 | ASSQKDTQY
TRBJ2-2 | TRBV29-1 | SVPRWGPGNTGELF
TRBJ1-2 | TRBV10-1 | ASRPGQARSGYGYT
TRBJ1-2 | TRBV9 | ASSVGQSGPLANYGYT
TRBJ2-7 | TRBV7-3 | ASSLELGEQY
TRBJ1-2 | TRBV27 | ASSEGQGAYGYT
TRBJ2-5 | TRBV7-8 | ASSLDHSVKASRY